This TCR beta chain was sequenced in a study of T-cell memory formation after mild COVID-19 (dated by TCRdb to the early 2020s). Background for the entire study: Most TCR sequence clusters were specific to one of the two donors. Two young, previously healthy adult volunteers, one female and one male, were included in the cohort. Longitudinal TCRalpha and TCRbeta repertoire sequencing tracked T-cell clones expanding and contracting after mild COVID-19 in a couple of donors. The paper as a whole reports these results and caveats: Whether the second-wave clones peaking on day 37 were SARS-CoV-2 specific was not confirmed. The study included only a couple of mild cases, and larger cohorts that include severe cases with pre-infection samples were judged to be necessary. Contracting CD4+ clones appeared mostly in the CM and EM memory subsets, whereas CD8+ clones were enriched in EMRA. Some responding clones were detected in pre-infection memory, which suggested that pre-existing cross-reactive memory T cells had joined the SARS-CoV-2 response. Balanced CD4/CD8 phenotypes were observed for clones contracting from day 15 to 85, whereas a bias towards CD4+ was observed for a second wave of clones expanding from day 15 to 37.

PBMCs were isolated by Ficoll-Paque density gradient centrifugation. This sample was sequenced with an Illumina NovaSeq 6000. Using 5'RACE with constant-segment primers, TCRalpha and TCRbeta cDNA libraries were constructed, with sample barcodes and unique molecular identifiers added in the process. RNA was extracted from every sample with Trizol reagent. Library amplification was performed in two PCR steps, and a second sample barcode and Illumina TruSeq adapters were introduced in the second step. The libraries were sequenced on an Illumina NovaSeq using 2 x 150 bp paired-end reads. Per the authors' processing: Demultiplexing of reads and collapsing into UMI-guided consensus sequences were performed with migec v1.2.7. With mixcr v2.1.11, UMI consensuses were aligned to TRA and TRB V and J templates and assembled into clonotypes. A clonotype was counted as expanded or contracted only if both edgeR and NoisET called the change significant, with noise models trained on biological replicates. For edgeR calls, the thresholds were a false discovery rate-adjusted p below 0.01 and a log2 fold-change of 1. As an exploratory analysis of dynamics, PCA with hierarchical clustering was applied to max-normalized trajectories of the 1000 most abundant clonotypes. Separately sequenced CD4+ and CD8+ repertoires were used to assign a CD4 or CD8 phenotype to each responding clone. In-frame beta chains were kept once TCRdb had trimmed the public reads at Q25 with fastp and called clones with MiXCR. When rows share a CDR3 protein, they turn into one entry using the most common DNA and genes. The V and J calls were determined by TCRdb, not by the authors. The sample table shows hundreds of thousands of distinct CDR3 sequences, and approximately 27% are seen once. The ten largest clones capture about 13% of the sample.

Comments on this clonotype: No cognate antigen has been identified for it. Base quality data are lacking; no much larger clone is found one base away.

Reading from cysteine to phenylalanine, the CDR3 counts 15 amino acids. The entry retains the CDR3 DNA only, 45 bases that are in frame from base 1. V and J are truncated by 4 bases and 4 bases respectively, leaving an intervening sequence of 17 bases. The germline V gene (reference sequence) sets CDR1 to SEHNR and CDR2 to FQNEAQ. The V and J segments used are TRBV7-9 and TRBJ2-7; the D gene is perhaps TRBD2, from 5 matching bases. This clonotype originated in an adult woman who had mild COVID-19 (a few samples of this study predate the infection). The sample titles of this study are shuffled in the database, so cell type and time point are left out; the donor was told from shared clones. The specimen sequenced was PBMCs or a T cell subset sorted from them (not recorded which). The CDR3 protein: CASSSTYGEFYEQYF. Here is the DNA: TGTGCCAGCAGCTCGACATACGGGGAATTTTACGAGCAGTACTTC.